Below, 7 T cell receptor beta chains from the same sample are listed, as sequenced in a study of OX40 agonist ivuxolimab in advanced cancers. Assay used: immunoSEQ multiplex PCR; TCRdb lists only in-frame clones, some missing. Of about 72,000 clones in the sample, roughly 80% were seen once. The source was CD4+ or CD8+ T cells sorted from blood, collected in a trial of the OX40 agonist ivuxolimab. These receptors were obtained from an adult with an advanced solid tumor such as melanoma, head and neck, liver or kidney cancer.

This sequence joins TRBV18 and TRBJ1-3; 10 bases agree with TRBD1. The V gene's germline CDR1 is KGHSH and CDR2 LQKENI. With V trimmed by 2 bases and J by 4 bases, 2 bases remained unmatched. The CDR3 covers 15 residues. The CDR3 sequence is CASSPGQGVGNTIYF. CDR3 coding DNA: TGTGCCAGCTCACCAGGACAGGGGGTCGGAAACACCATATATTTT.

The chain uses TRBV5-4 and TRBJ1-1; tentative D call: TRBD1 (6 bases). The germline CDR1 and CDR2 sequences are SGHNT and YYREEE (reference sequence). This CDR3 comprises 14 residues. Trimming cost V 4 bases and J 1 base, with 11 bases left between them. The CDR3 region is CASSIRGWNTEAFF. The CDR3 region has the DNA TGTGCCAGCAGCATTAGGGGGTGGAACACTGAAGCTTTCTTT.

The chain uses TRBV5-1 and TRBJ2-1; D unclear. The V end was cut by 5 bases, the J end by 0 bases, with 6 bases between. This CDR3 has 13 residues. Germline values: CDR1 SGHRS, CDR2 YFSETQ. The CDR3 sequence: CASRLGSYNEQFF. CDR3 sequence (DNA): TGCGCCAGCAGGCTGGGCTCCTACAATGAGCAGTTCTTC.

The chain carries TRBV5-1 and TRBJ1-2; 9 bases fit TRBD1. Trimming at V came to 5 bases and at J to 8 bases, leaving 13 bases not matched to a gene. CDR3 length: 15 amino acids. Germline V gene sequence: CDR1 SGHRS, CDR2 YFSETQ. CDR3 nucleotide sequence: TGCGCCAGCAGGATGCGGGGGGACAGGGAAGAAGGCTACACCTTC. Translated, it gives CASRMRGDREEGYTF.

This clone was seen a handful of times. This chain links TRBV11-3 with TRBJ1-3; TRBD1 agrees at 7 bases. With 5 bases clipped from V and 0 bases from J, the junction kept 4 bases outside the gene matches. CDR3 length equals 15 residues. Germline V gives CDR1 SGHNT, CDR2 YENEEA. This CDR3 is CASSHRGSSGNTIYF. The CDR3 region has the DNA TGTGCCAGCAGCCACAGGGGAAGCTCTGGAAACACCATATATTTT.

The chain joins TRBV19 to TRBJ1-4, with D unclear. The CDR3 runs to 13 residues. Germline lookup yields CDR1 LNHDA and CDR2 SQIVND (reference sequence). V gave up 5 bases and J gave up 8 bases, with 12 bases separating them. For the CDR3, the DNA is TGTGCCAGTAGTGGGCGATGGAACGAAAAACTGTTTTTT. Encoded protein: CASSGRWNEKLFF.

V usage is TRBV10-3 and J usage is TRBJ1-2, with 9 positions matching TRBD1. The CDR3 is made up of 16 amino acids. Germline CDR1 is ENHRY and CDR2 is SYGVKD. V shed 11 bases and J 6 bases; nucleotides not matched to a gene: 19. The CDR3 here is CASSSGQGLIVDGYTF. CDR3 sequence (DNA): TGTGCCTCTTCGTCTGGACAGGGGTTGATCGTTGATGGCTACACCTTC.